These 9 T cell receptor beta chains were all obtained from the same sample, sequenced in a study of cytomegalovirus exposure and HLA in healthy donors. PCR involved 60 Vbeta and 13 Jbeta primers. Using immunoSEQ multiplex PCR, the repertoire was profiled, and TCRdb retains in-frame clones only, with some absent. Its listing shows around 150,000 clones. Specimen: PBMCs. These receptors all come from a man aged 30-40 years in good health and CMV-seronegative.

The chain combines TRBV7-2 with TRBJ2-7; tentatively, D is TRBD2 (6 bases). The CDR3 consists of 13 residues. V dropped 3 bases and J dropped 7 bases, with 13 bases sitting between them. Germline V gene lookup returns CDR1 SGHTA and CDR2 FQGNSA. The CDR3 region has the DNA TGTGCCAGCAGCTTGGGGGGAGATTATGAGCAGTACTTC. This codes for CASSLGGDYEQYF.

As DNA, the CDR3 is TGCGCCAGCACTTTACTAGCGGGAGGCTACGAGCAGTACTTC. Protein sequence: CASTLLAGGYEQYF. The chain uses TRBV10-2 and TRBJ2-7; 12 nucleotides line up with TRBD2. Trimming cost V 7 bases and J 3 bases; bases outside gene matches: 4. This CDR3 comprises 14 residues. Per the germline V gene, CDR1 is WSHSY and CDR2 is SAAADI.

V usage is TRBV9 and J usage is TRBJ2-7; tentatively, D is TRBD1 (5 bases). CDR1 and CDR2 (germline): SGDLS, YYNGEE. V lost 0 bases and J 5 bases, leaving 12 bases between the germline ends. The CDR3 spans 14 residues. The CDR3 spells CASSVGPGLHEQYF. The CDR3 DNA sequence: TGTGCCAGCAGCGTAGGGCCAGGGCTCCACGAGCAGTACTTC.

The chain carries TRBV19 and TRBJ1-5; D is unclear. The CDR3 has 12 amino acids. CDR1 is LNHDA, CDR2 SQIVND, per germline (reference sequence). V lost 7 bases, J lost 7 bases, and 11 bases lay in between. The CDR3 region is CASNQEPQPQHF. In DNA, the CDR3 is TGTGCCAGTAACCAAGAGCCCCAGCCCCAGCATTTT.

The chain joins TRBV10-3 to TRBJ1-1; D is perhaps TRBD1 (6 bases). The germline V gene encodes CDR1 ENHRY and CDR2 SYGVKD. The CDR3 has 15 amino acids. V shed 2 bases and J shed 4 bases, with 14 bases lying between them. The CDR3 loop is CAISEIAGAATEAFF. The CDR3 nucleotides read TGTGCCATCAGTGAGATTGCGGGGGCGGCCACTGAAGCTTTCTTT.

The CDR3 loop is CASSLRRGPPYEQYF. CDR3 nucleotides: TGTGCCAGCAGCTTACGTAGGGGGCCCCCCTACGAGCAGTACTTC. This rearrangement joins TRBV7-7 to TRBJ2-7; 7 nucleotides agree with TRBD1. The CDR3 sequence is 15 residues long. The germline V gene encodes CDR1 SSHAT and CDR2 FNYEAQ (reference sequence). V lost 2 bases and J lost 2; bases outside the gene matches: 6.

This CDR3 is CASSPRTGTGELFF. The CDR3 DNA follows: TGTGCCAGCAGCCCCCGGACGGGGACCGGGGAGCTGTTTTTT. This sequence joins TRBV7-8 and TRBJ2-2; possible D gene TRBD2, 5 bases. V was shortened by 5 bases and J by 5 bases, with 12 bases between the two germline ends. CDR3 length: 14 amino acids. Germline assignment: CDR1 SGHVS and CDR2 FQNEAQ.

This sequence joins TRBV2 and TRBJ2-1, with D possibly matching TRBD2 (5 bases). The CDR3 contains 11 residues. Trimming left V 8 bases short and J 3 bases short, with 5 bases between. Germline CDR1 is SNHLY and CDR2 is FYNNEI. The CDR3 DNA is TGTGCCAGCCGGGGCTACAATGAGCAGTTCTTC. Its translation: CASRGYNEQFF.

J is TRBJ2-5 and V is TRBV4-2; the match to TRBD2 covers 12 bases. This CDR3 has 17 amino acids. Germline V gene lookup returns CDR1 LGHNA and CDR2 YNFKEQ. After removal of 1 base from V and 5 bases from J, the junction contained 8 bases not matched to a gene. This chain's CDR3 is CASSQATSGSSGETQYF. The CDR3 DNA is TGTGCCAGCAGCCAAGCGACTAGCGGGAGCTCCGGGGAGACCCAGTACTTC.